This section outlines one TCR beta chain sequence together with its context. Antigen specificity is unknown. This sample was included in a study of memory CD4+ T cells and cytomegalovirus serostatus. The overall study: Donors were healthy Belgian adults, under 10 CMV seropositive and 24 seronegative.

The sort gate was single viable CD3+CD4+CD8-CD45RO+ cells for memory CD4+ T cells. TCRdb's copy holds only in-frame clones and misses some; the assay was immunoSEQ multiplex PCR. Of about 61,000 clones listed, around three quarters were seen once; the top ten hold approximately 0.5%. Study-wide points: CD4+ memory repertoires contained about 40% of the roughly 160 reported CMV TCRbeta sequences. Median bootstrapped AUC for CMV status was about 0.95 originally, less than 0.93 US-trained.

V lost 7 bases, J lost 3 bases, and 4 bases stayed unmatched. This CDR3 is 13 amino acids long. The germline V gene encodes CDR1 SGHRS and CDR2 YFSETQ. This clonotype was obtained from an adult in good health and CMV-seronegative. Some clones in this sample may be carry-over from other donors' samples. This chain links TRBV5-1 with TRBJ2-1; 7 bases are shared with TRBD2. Source material: memory CD4+ T cells from blood. The CDR3 DNA sequence: TGCGCCAGCCAGCGGGAAAACTACAATGAGCAGTTCTTC. As protein: CASQRENYNEQFF. The whole variable domain, remainder taken from reference TRBV5-1 and TRBJ2-1, is KAGVTQTPRYLIKTRGQQVTLSCSPISGHRSVSWYQQTPGQGLQFLFEYFSETQRNKGNFPGRFSGRQFSNSRSEMNVSTLELGDSALYLCASQRENYNEQFFGPGTRLTVL.